The 22 T cell receptor beta chains given below trace back to one sample, sequenced in a study of control samples from healthy donors and cancer patients. Using immunoSEQ multiplex PCR, the repertoire was profiled, and TCRdb retains in-frame clones only, with some absent. The sample holds under 150,000 clones, about 88% seen once. The sample comprised blood. The receptors were sampled from a woman under 40 in good health.

The chain links TRBV5-4 to TRBJ1-2, with unresolved D. Germline CDR1 is SGHNT and CDR2 is YYREEE (reference sequence). V dropped 4 bases and J dropped 7 bases, with 11 bases sitting between them. The CDR3 has 12 residues. CDR3 nucleotide sequence: TGTGCCAGCAGCAATGGACGCTCTGGCTACACCTTC. Protein sequence: CASSNGRSGYTF.

V is TRBV5-6 and J is TRBJ1-2; D is unclear. CDR3 length: 11 residues. Per germline, CDR1 SGHDT and CDR2 YYEEEE. V was pared by 1 base and J by 8 bases, with 6 bases between. The CDR3 is CASSLLRGYTF. CDR3 bases: TGTGCCAGCAGCTTGCTGAGGGGCTACACCTTC.

The chain recombines TRBV5-8 with TRBJ1-2; D not resolved. Germline CDR1 reads SGHTS; CDR2 reads YDEGEE. The CDR3 is 13 residues long. Trimming cost V 1 base and J 1 base, with 5 bases left between them. The CDR3: CASSLQVNYGYTF. In nucleotides, the CDR3 is TGTGCCAGCAGCTTGCAAGTTAACTATGGCTACACCTTC.

This clone was detected only once. The rearrangement joins TRBV25-1 to TRBJ1-1; D remains unclear. V lost 0 bases and J 6 bases, leaving 14 bases between the germline ends. Germline CDR1 reads MGHDK; CDR2 reads SYGVNS. This CDR3 is built from 15 residues. The CDR3: CASSEYGAIRPEAFF. The CDR3 DNA reads as TGTGCCAGCAGTGAATACGGAGCAATCAGACCTGAAGCTTTCTTT.

This chain links TRBV28 with TRBJ1-4; 9 bases match TRBD1. Trimming at V came to 1 base and at J to 8 bases, leaving 5 bases not matched to a gene. Germline V gene data show CDR1 as MDHEN and CDR2 as SYDVKM. The CDR3 totals 15 residues. The CDR3 bases are TGTGCCAGCAGTTTATCGGGACAGGGAGAGGAAAAACTGTTTTTT. It encodes CASSLSGQGEEKLFF. Full variable domain (outside the CDR3, taken from reference TRBV28 and TRBJ1-4): DVKVTQSSRYLVKRTGEKVFLECVQDMDHENMFWYRQDPGLGLRLIYFSYDVKMKEKGDIPEGYSVSREKKERFSLILESASTNQTSMYLCASSLSGQGEEKLFFGSGTQLSVL.

This sequence joins TRBV4-1 and TRBJ2-1; 10 bases are shared with TRBD2. Germline V gene data show CDR1 as MGHRA and CDR2 as YSYEKL. The CDR3 runs to 13 residues. Trimming cost V 9 bases and J 4 bases; bases outside gene matches: 3. This chain's CDR3 is CARWTSGYNEQFF. CDR3 bases: TGCGCCAGATGGACTAGCGGTTACAATGAGCAGTTCTTC.

The DNA of the CDR3 is TGTGCCAGCAACCAGCACGGGACACCGAACACCGGGGAGCTGTTTTTT. This encodes CASNQHGTPNTGELFF. The chain links TRBV27 to TRBJ2-2; D is perhaps TRBD1 (6 bases). The CDR3 is made up of 16 amino acids. The germline CDR1 and CDR2 sequences are MNHEY and SMNVEV (reference sequence). Trimming pared 7 bases from V and 0 bases from J, leaving 15 bases between.

The chain joins TRBV2 to TRBJ1-1, with no clear D. The CDR3 spans 14 residues. Trimming shortened V by 4 bases and J by 0 bases, and 9 bases separated the two germline ends. Germline V CDR1 and CDR2: SNHLY, FYNNEI. CDR3 sequence: CASSVYGMNTEAFF. As DNA, the CDR3 is TGTGCCAGCAGTGTTTATGGCATGAACACTGAAGCTTTCTTT.

The table lists this clone with a count of one. The chain joins TRBV4-2 to TRBJ2-5; 9 bases align to TRBD2. CDR3 length: 15 residues. V was clipped by 4 bases and J by 5 bases; unmatched bases: 8. Germline V gene data show CDR1 as LGHNA and CDR2 as YNFKEQ. The CDR3 here is CASSPTAGGWETQYF. CDR3 bases: TGTGCCAGCAGCCCAACAGCGGGAGGTTGGGAGACCCAGTACTTC.

This clone was found once. V is TRBV6-5 and J is TRBJ2-3, with 7 positions matching TRBD1. V lost 6 bases to trimming and J lost 0 bases; unmatched junction nucleotides: 3. The CDR3 is 14 residues long. Germline V gene sequence: CDR1 MNHEY, CDR2 SVGAGI. Written as DNA, the CDR3 is TGTGCCAGCAGCCTGGACAGGAGCACAGATACGCAGTATTTT. As protein: CASSLDRSTDTQYF.

The gene calls are TRBV6-5 and TRBJ1-2; TRBD1 agrees at 7 bases. This CDR3 spans 14 amino acids. J gave up 4 bases and V 6 bases, and 8 bases lay outside the gene matches. Germline V lookup: CDR1 MNHEY, CDR2 SVGAGI. The CDR3 protein is CASSPQQGSYGYTF. CDR3 in DNA: TGTGCCAGCAGCCCACAACAGGGGAGCTATGGCTACACCTTC.

V and J are TRBV7-7 and TRBJ2-5, with 11 positions matching TRBD2. Germline assignment: CDR1 SSHAT and CDR2 FNYEAQ (reference sequence). The CDR3 is 15 amino acids. Germline trimming cut 8 bases from V and 4 bases from J; bases unmatched to any gene: 9. CDR3: CASSLAGGLPETQYF. In nucleotides, the CDR3 is TGTGCCAGCTCCTTAGCGGGGGGGCTCCCAGAGACCCAGTACTTC.

This chain links TRBV9 with TRBJ2-1; 9 bases map to TRBD2. The CDR3 is 17 amino acids. The junction had 9 bases not matched to a gene; V was cut back by 1 base and J by 4 bases. The germline V gene has CDR1 SGDLS and CDR2 YYNGEE. The chain's CDR3 is CASSVRDSGSLYNEQFF. CDR3 bases: TGTGCCAGCAGCGTAAGGGATAGCGGGAGTCTTTACAATGAGCAGTTCTTC.

The genes are TRBV7-9 and TRBJ1-5, with D possibly matching TRBD1 (5 bases). Per germline, CDR1 SEHNR and CDR2 FQNEAQ (reference sequence). Trimming took 3 bases from V and 3 from J, leaving 9 bases between them. The CDR3 covers 14 residues. Here the CDR3 DNA reads TGTGCCAGCAGCTTCCAGGGTGACAATCAGCCCCAGCATTTT. This sequence encodes CASSFQGDNQPQHF.

CDR3 sequence reads: CAWSVASGTFYNEQFF. The CDR3 bases are TGTGCCTGGAGTGTTGCTAGCGGAACATTCTACAATGAGCAGTTCTTC. The chain couples TRBV30 to TRBJ2-1, with 7 bases identical to TRBD2. The CDR3 is made up of 16 amino acids. The V gene end was trimmed by 0 bases and the J gene end by 3 bases; junction bases not matched to a gene: 8. Germline lookup yields CDR1 GTSNPN and CDR2 SVGIG (reference sequence).

The V call is TRBV6-5, the J call TRBJ2-2; D is uncertain. Germline assignment: CDR1 MNHEY and CDR2 SVGAGI. CDR3 size: 13 residues. Trimming cost V 8 bases and J 0 bases, with 7 bases left between them. CDR3 DNA sequence: TGTGCCAGCCCTGATCCGAACACCGGGGAGCTGTTTTTT. Translating gives CASPDPNTGELFF.

This clone was detected once. The CDR3 is CASSLPPLAQGHQPQHF. DNA for the CDR3: TGTGCCAGCAGTTTACCCCCGCTCGCACAGGGACATCAGCCCCAGCATTTT. The rearrangement joins TRBV28 to TRBJ1-5, with a possible D match to TRBD1 (6 bases). Per germline, CDR1 MDHEN and CDR2 SYDVKM. V was clipped by 2 bases and J by 5 bases, with 19 bases between them. The CDR3 has 17 amino acids. Looking up the rest from reference TRBV28 and TRBJ1-5 gives the full variable domain: DVKVTQSSRYLVKRTGEKVFLECVQDMDHENMFWYRQDPGLGLRLIYFSYDVKMKEKGDIPEGYSVSREKKERFSLILESASTNQTSMYLCASSLPPLAQGHQPQHFGDGTRLSIL.

The chain is built from TRBV7-3 and TRBJ1-2; no definite D call. V lost 5 bases and J 0 bases, leaving 10 bases between the germline ends. The germline gives CDR1 SGHTA, CDR2 FQGTGA. CDR3 length: 14 amino acids. The CDR3 nucleotides are TGTGCCAGCAGCCCAGGCCCTGCTAACTATGGCTACACCTTC. Its translation: CASSPGPANYGYTF.

The chain uses TRBV7-9 and TRBJ2-5; no clear D gene. The CDR3 spans 15 residues. Germline values: CDR1 SEHNR, CDR2 FQNEAQ (reference sequence). V shed 5 bases and J shed 5 bases, with 18 bases lying between them. The CDR3 is CASSPASTLAETQYF. The CDR3 DNA follows: TGTGCCAGCAGCCCCGCCTCGACCCTCGCTGAGACCCAGTACTTC.

The chain joins TRBV11-2 to TRBJ2-7; D uncertain. V was clipped by 1 base and J by 2 bases, with 9 bases between them. This CDR3 is 14 amino acids long. Germline V gene lookup returns CDR1 SGHAT and CDR2 FQNNGV. Here the CDR3 reads CASSLVGSTYEQYF. The DNA of the CDR3 is TGTGCCAGCAGCTTAGTGGGGTCAACCTACGAGCAGTACTTC.

The chain carries TRBV10-1 and TRBJ2-3; possibly TRBD1 for D (6 bases). V was clipped by 3 bases and J by 0 bases, with 10 bases between them. The CDR3 contains 15 residues. CDR1 is WNHNN and CDR2 is SYGVQD in the germline V gene (reference sequence). This CDR3 reads CASSESGDSTDTQYF. CDR3 nucleotides: TGCGCCAGCAGTGAATCAGGGGATAGCACAGATACGCAGTATTTT.

This chain links TRBV19 with TRBJ1-5, with TRBD1 matching over 8 bases. This CDR3 spans 14 amino acids. The V gene end was trimmed by 7 bases and the J gene end by 5 bases; junction bases not matched to a gene: 7. Per germline, CDR1 LNHDA and CDR2 SQIVND (reference sequence). CDR3 loop: CASMVRQGYQPQHF. Here the CDR3 DNA reads TGTGCCAGTATGGTGAGACAGGGGTATCAGCCCCAGCATTTT.